This T cell receptor beta chain is drawn from a study of shared clonotypes between healthy human individuals (dated by TCRdb to the early 2020s). Background on the whole study: Three men and two women, aged 18 to 49 years, made up the cohort. To estimate repertoire size and how much clonotype sharing occurs between individuals, the study deeply sequenced the blood TCR repertoires of a handful of healthy adults. Libraries were prepared and TCR repertoires were sequenced by different laboratories using diverse techniques, in order to increase sequencing depth and limit assay-specific biases. Between about 0.94 and 8.9 billion PBMCs per donor were obtained by leukapheresis. For each donor, three plates each were used for CD4 naive and CD4 memory, two plates were used for CD8 naive, and one plate was used for CD8 memory.

Healthy HIV-negative adults with no recently reported acute infections or vaccinations were included as donors. Every donor was a Caucasian adult residing in Nashville, Tennessee, USA. CD4+ T cells were enriched by magnetic negative selection; naive cells were then positively selected on CD45RA, and the negative fraction formed the memory subset. Blood was collected by leukapheresis, and PBMCs were isolated by Ficoll-Histopaque density gradient centrifugation and then cryopreserved in liquid nitrogen vapor phase. Analytical flow cytometry was used to check the purity and quantity of each magnetically sorted T cell population. Each sorted fraction had its genomic DNA isolated and then quantified by UV absorbance on a Nanodrop 2000c. TCR CDR3 regions were amplified from genomic DNA by multiplex PCR using the deep immunoSEQ assay. Extracted genomic DNA from each cell subset was distributed evenly across all wells of several immunoSEQ 96-well plates, and each plate was treated as a replicate. For sorted subsets, 150 to 250 ng genomic DNA, equal to tens of thousands of T cell genomes, was loaded into each replicate PCR. Purified libraries were quantified with a Qubit 3.0 fluorometer, sized on a Bioanalyzer 2100, and re-quantified with the KAPA Library Quantification kit. Every immunoSEQ 96-well plate was sequenced on a separate single-read 150-cycle Illumina NextSeq 550 flow cell. Per the source publication's procedure: Because only junctional sequences without quality scores were contained in the immunoSEQ output, filtering matching that applied to full-length reads could not be performed. Sequences were annotated with PyIR, a Python wrapper for IgBLAST v1.9, and V/J genes and CDR3 were assigned using IMGT germline references. Reads were filtered out if the reads had weak V/J assignments (E-value above 1e-6), no CDR3, stop codons, out-of-frame junctions, or ambiguous translated residues. A V3J clonotype was defined by an identical inferred V gene, J gene, and CDR3 amino acid sequence. Percentage overlap between repertoires was calculated by dividing the number of shared unique clonotypes by the size of the smaller repertoire. Three approaches were used to assess repertoire richness: RTK rarefaction, the Chao1 estimator, and Recon v2.1 estimates of unobserved clonotypes. Generation probabilities for all TCRbeta clonotypes obtained by the gDNA method from several donors were computed using OLGA. TCRdb took this table from immuneACCESS and kept in-frame rearrangements with V and J called. Such tables lack part of the clones; where checked against another copy, unresolved V genes explain under half of the gap, and the rest is unexplained. V, J and clone size derive from that table, while D and trimming were established from the DNA sequence. The sample table shows hundreds of thousands of clones, and around 72% are seen once. The ten most abundant clones make up under 2% of the sample.

What the study reported, not specific to this receptor: Pairwise subsampling led to the expectation that sequencing depth would affect the degree of clonotype sharing among donors. Sampling was restricted to blood, and TCR repertoires in tissues likely differ from the TCR repertoires found in blood. Compared with non-shared clonotypes, the clonotypes found in all four sorted-subset donors had higher generation probabilities. Sharing across a few donors was observed for roughly 5.4% of naive CD4, less than 4% of naive CD8, roughly 2.4% of memory CD4, and around 0.4% of memory CD8 clonotypes. Rarefaction of sorted-subset datasets indicated incomplete sequencing despite the large sequencing depth. The genetic and exposure-history diversity represented was limited by the small number of donors. Naive subsets generally had larger estimated clonotype richness than memory subsets did.

As encoded in the germline V gene (reference sequence), CDR1 is SGHNT while CDR2 is YYREEE. The CDR3 sequence holds 14 residues, the cysteine and phenylalanine included. The CDR3 DNA has 42 bases and is translated from base 1. V gives up 0 bases and J gives up 1 base, and the segment between their germline ends measures 7 bases. As to this clone: Its antigen remains unidentified. No base qualities exist here, and no much larger clone lies one base off it. The same CDR3 can be traced to other DNA sequences in this sample.

The chain uses TRBV5-4 and TRBJ1-1, with a tentative D gene TRBD1 over 5 matching bases. The source is a woman in her 30s in good health. The sequenced material came from memory CD4+ T cells sorted from blood. The sample's cell subset or site label, in plain terms: CD45RA-negative fraction. The nucleotide sequence reads as follows: TGTGCCAGCAGCTTGGCTGGGGCGAACACTGAAGCTTTCTTT. Its protein product is CASSLAGANTEAFF.